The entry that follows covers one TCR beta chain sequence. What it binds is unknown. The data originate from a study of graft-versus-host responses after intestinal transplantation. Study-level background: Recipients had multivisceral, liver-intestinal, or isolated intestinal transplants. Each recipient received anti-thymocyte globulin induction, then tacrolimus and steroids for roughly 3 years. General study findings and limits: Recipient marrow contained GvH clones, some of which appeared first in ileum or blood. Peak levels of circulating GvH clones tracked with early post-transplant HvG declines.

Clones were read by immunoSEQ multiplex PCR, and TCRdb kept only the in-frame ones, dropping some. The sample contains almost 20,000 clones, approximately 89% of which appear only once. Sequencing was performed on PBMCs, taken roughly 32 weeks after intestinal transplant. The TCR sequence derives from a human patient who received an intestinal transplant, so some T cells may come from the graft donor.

CDR3 in amino acids: CASSLSAGALDTQYF. The CDR3 nucleotides are TGCGCCAGCAGCTTGTCGGCGGGGGCATTGGATACGCAGTATTTT. V is TRBV5-1 and J is TRBJ2-3; tentative D call: TRBD2 (7 bases). The CDR3 covers 15 residues. Trimming took off 1 base at V and 6 bases at J, with 15 bases between the two ends. Germline CDR1 and CDR2: SGHRS and YFSETQ.